This T cell receptor (beta chain) was obtained from a study of blood T cell repertoires in COVID-19. For the study at large: COVID-19 samples collected from the United States, Italy and Spain covered acute and convalescent phases. T cells, B-cell-depleted T cells, or PBMCs supplied cDNA or gDNA.

Original data processing: Estimation of nucleated cell counts relied on the amplification of reference gene primers. Method: immunoSEQ multiplex PCR; TCRdb's copy keeps in-frame clones and lacks some. D and trimming were read from the DNA, whereas the V and J calls and clone size are those reported in that table. In the table there are some 270,000 clones, approximately 90% of which are singletons. The sequenced material came from peripheral blood. This clonotype originated in a man aged 30 to 45 with acute or convalescent COVID-19.

The CDR3 bases are TGCGCCAGCAGCTCTAGCGGGAGTAGCACAGATACGCAGTATTTT. Its translation: CASSSSGSSTDTQYF. The V gene is TRBV5-1, the J gene TRBJ2-3; 10 bases match TRBD2. The trim removed 3 bases at V and 0 bases at J, leaving 1 base unmatched. Germline CDR1 SGHRS, CDR2 YFSETQ. The CDR3 loop spans 15 amino acids.